Below are 9 T cell receptor beta chains sequenced from a single sample in a study of T cell clonality in common variable immunodeficiency. Measured with immunoSEQ multiplex PCR; TCRdb has only the in-frame clones, and not every one. The sample counts approximately 60,000 clones, none seen once; the ten largest own about 0.85%. What was sequenced was peripheral blood mononuclear cells. The receptor set was obtained from a person aged 18-70 years in good health.

Ten or more counts support this clone. The CDR3 goes on 3 residues after the read ends, and that part is filled in from the germline J gene. The rearrangement links TRBV5-4 to TRBJ2-3, with TRBD1 identical over 7 bases. The CDR3 sequence is 16 residues long. Germline V gene lookup returns CDR1 SGHNT and CDR2 YYREEE (reference sequence). Incomplete CDR3 DNA: TGTGCCAGCAGCAGTGACAGGGCAACACTGGGAGAGACG. Its translation: CASSSDRATLGET. The complete CDR3 reads CASSSDRATLGETQYF.

This clone was recorded many times. The read stops 3 residues short of the end of the CDR3; the missing end is completed from the germline J gene. The rearrangement joins TRBV18 to TRBJ1-1; a possible D gene is TRBD1 (5 bases). The CDR3 spans 13 residues. Trimming stripped 3 bases from V and 4 bases from J, with 9 bases between. CDR1 is KGHSH, CDR2 LQKENI, per germline. The DNA read from the CDR3 is TGTGCCAGCTCACCGAGCGGGGGCACTGAA. Protein sequence: CASSPSGGTE. The CDR3, in full, reads CASSPSGGTEAFF.

The table lists this clone with many counts. The sequenced CDR3 bases are TGTGCCAGCAGTCGGGACACCCTTACCTACAATGAG. This gives the protein CASSRDTLTYNE. The complete CDR3 reads CASSRDTLTYNEQFF. The chain couples TRBV7-9 to TRBJ2-1, with a weak D call TRBD1 (6 bases). The CDR3 end is not reached by the read, which stops 3 residues before it; the germline J gene fills it in. Trimming cost V 6 bases and J 2 bases, with 14 bases left between them. Germline-derived CDR1 and CDR2 are SEHNR and FQNEAQ (reference sequence). The CDR3 extends over 15 amino acids.

In its sample, this clone was seen many times. The CDR3 loop is CASSPSQASYNEQFF. The DNA read from the CDR3 is TGTGCCAGCTCACCAAGCCAAGCGTCCTACAATGAG. V is TRBV18 and J is TRBJ2-1; D ambiguous. Read coverage stops 3 residues before the CDR3 terminus; the germline J gene supplies the remainder. The V and J ends lost 2 bases and 1 base respectively, with 9 bases between them. CDR3 length: 15 amino acids. Germline CDR1 is KGHSH and CDR2 is LQKENI.

This clone has at least ten counts. The read ends 3 residues early relative to the CDR3; the germline J gene fills the gap. The chain employs TRBV5-4 and TRBJ2-1, with 10 bases fitting TRBD2. J gave up 7 bases and V 0 bases, and 7 bases lay outside the gene matches. Germline V gives CDR1 SGHNT, CDR2 YYREEE (reference sequence). This CDR3 region has 16 residues. The CDR3 loop is CASSLGSGGVGNEQFF. The part of the CDR3 DNA that was read is TGTGCCAGCAGCTTGGGGAGCGGGGGGGTTGGGAATGAG.

This clone was detected many times. The CDR3 end is not reached by the read, which stops 3 residues before it; the germline J gene fills it in. This chain joins TRBV7-6 and TRBJ1-2; 7 bases map to TRBD1. This CDR3 is built from 17 residues. The V gene's germline CDR1 is SGHVS and CDR2 FNYEAQ. J gave up 1 base and V 1 base, and 9 bases lay outside the gene matches. This chain's CDR3 is CASSLVGGQHFNYGYTF. CDR3 bases read: TGTGCCAGCAGCTTAGTAGGGGGACAGCATTTTAACTATGGC.

In its sample, this clone was seen a few times. The read terminates 3 residues ahead of where the CDR3 ends, so the germline J gene completes it. This chain links TRBV7-8 with TRBJ1-3; D not resolved. Trimming stripped 5 bases from V and 0 bases from J, with 8 bases between. Germline V lookup: CDR1 SGHVS, CDR2 FQNEAQ. This CDR3 has 14 amino acids. The CDR3 sequence: CASSPTGSGNTIYF. The CDR3 DNA, read in part, is TGTGCCAGCAGCCCCACGGGCTCTGGAAACACC.

This clone was seen repeatedly, ten times or more. The CDR3 DNA, read in part, is TGTGCCTGGGACCTTTGGGGGGGTACTGAA. Amino acid sequence: CAWDLWGGTE. The whole CDR3 sequence reads CAWDLWGGTEAFF. The rearrangement links TRBV30 to TRBJ1-1; D may be TRBD1 (5 bases). The read ends 3 residues shy of where the CDR3 ends; the end is completed using the germline J gene. Deletions cut 5 bases from V and 5 bases from J, with 15 bases between. Germline V gene data show CDR1 as GTSNPN and CDR2 as SVGIG (reference sequence). The CDR3 consists of 13 residues.

This clone was counted many times. The DNA ends 3 residues before the CDR3 does, and the rest of the CDR3 is filled in from the germline J gene. The rearrangement uses TRBV2 and TRBJ1-1, with 9 bases lining up with TRBD1. The CDR3 totals 12 residues. J was trimmed by 4 bases and V by 11 bases; bases with no gene match: 5. Per the germline V gene, CDR1 is SNHLY and CDR2 is FYNNEI. The CDR3 bases that were read are TGTGCCGGGGGGACAGGGATCACTGAA. Translation: CAGGTGITE. The entire CDR3 is CAGGTGITEAFF.